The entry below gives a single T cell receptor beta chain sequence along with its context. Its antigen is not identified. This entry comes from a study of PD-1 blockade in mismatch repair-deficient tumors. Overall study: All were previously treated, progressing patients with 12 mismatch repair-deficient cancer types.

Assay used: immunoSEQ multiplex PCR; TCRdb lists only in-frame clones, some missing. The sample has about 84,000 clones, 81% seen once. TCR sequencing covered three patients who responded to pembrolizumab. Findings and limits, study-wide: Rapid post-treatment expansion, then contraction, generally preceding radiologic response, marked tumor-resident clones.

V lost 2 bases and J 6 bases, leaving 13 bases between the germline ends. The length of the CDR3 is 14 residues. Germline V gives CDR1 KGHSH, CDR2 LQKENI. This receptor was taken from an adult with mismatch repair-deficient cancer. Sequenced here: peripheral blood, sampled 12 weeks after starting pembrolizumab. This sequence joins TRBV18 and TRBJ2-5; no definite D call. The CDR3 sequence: CASSPGAGGKTQYF. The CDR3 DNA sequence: TGTGCCAGCTCACCAGGCGCAGGTGGAAAGACCCAGTACTTC.